These 4 T cell receptor beta chains were all obtained from the same sample, sequenced in a study of T cell responses to AZD1222 COVID-19 vaccine. Clones were read by immunoSEQ multiplex PCR, and TCRdb kept only the in-frame ones, dropping some. In the table there are about 130,000 clones, 92% of which are singletons. The sample here was peripheral blood, taken 28 days after the second AZD1222 dose. These receptors were taken from an adult who received the AZD1222 COVID-19 vaccine.

This clone was observed once. The rearrangement joins TRBV15 to TRBJ1-1; D call uncertain. There are 14 residues in the CDR3. Germline V gene lookup returns CDR1 LNHNV and CDR2 YYDKDF (reference sequence). Between the trimmed V and J ends, which lost 3 bases and 1 base, there was a span of 9 bases. CDR3 in amino acids: CATSSAGRNTEAFF. The CDR3 region has the DNA TGTGCCACCAGCAGCGCCGGGAGGAACACTGAAGCTTTCTTT.

As to this clone: At the DNA level, this CDR3 is encoded by other sequences in the same sample as well. This chain uses TRBV27 with TRBJ1-3, with a tentative D call TRBD1 (5 bases). Looked up from germline, CDR1 is MNHEY and CDR2 is SMNVEV (reference sequence). The CDR3 consists of 15 residues. V was trimmed by 6 bases and J by 0 bases, leaving 12 bases between them. The CDR3 DNA is TGTGCCAGCAGCCTAAGGGGCAGCTCTGGAAACACCATATATTTT. This gives the protein CASSLRGSSGNTIYF.

V usage is TRBV11-2 and J usage is TRBJ2-1; maybe TRBD2 (6 bases). The germline V gene encodes CDR1 SGHAT and CDR2 FQNNGV. The CDR3 length is 16 residues. V lost 5 bases, J lost 5 bases, and 19 bases lay in between. CDR3 coding DNA: TGTGCCAGCAGCCCCTGGGACGCCAGGAGGGACAATGAGCAGTTCTTC. Protein sequence: CASSPWDARRDNEQFF.

The chain carries TRBV12-3 or TRBV12-4 and TRBJ1-1, with a tentative D call TRBD1 (5 bases). This CDR3 contains 13 residues. The ends were cut back, 0 bases at V and 9 bases at J, with 11 bases in the middle. The CDR3 protein is CASSLAPAGQAFF. CDR3 DNA sequence: TGTGCCAGCAGTTTAGCGCCGGCAGGGCAAGCTTTCTTT.